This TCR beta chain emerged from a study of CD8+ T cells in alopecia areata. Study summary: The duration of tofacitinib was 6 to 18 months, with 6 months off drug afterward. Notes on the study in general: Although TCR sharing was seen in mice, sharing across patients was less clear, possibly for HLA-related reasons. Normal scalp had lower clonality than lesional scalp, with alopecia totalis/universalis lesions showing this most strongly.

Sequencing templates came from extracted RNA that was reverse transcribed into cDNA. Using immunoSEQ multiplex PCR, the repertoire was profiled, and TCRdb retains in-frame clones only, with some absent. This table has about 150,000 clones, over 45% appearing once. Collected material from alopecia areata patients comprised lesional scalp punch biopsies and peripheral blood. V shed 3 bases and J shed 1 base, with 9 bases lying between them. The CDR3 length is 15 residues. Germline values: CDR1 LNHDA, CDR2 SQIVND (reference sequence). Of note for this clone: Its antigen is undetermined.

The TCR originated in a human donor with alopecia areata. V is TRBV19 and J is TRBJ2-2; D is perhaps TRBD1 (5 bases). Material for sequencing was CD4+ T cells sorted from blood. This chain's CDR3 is CASSISTVNTGELFF. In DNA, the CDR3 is TGTGCCAGTAGTATTTCGACAGTGAACACCGGGGAGCTGTTTTTT.